Listed below are T cell receptor beta chains from one sample, sequenced in a study of blood T cell repertoires in COVID-19. Profiled with immunoSEQ multiplex PCR; TCRdb holds only in-frame clones, not every one. In the table there are 100,000 to 110,000 clones, approximately 90% of which are singletons. Material for sequencing was peripheral blood. These receptors all stem from a man between 45 and 60 years old with active COVID-19. The CDR3 runs from the conserved cysteine through the conserved F or W. A D gene is named only where the DNA matches it firmly. Size tells how often a clone was seen (once, few, many) or the class of an expanded clone, and some rows leave it out.

cdr3_aa cdr3_nt j_call v_call d_call clone_size cdr3_length
CASSYSVRDTEAFF TGTGCCAGCAGTTACAGCGTCAGGGACACTGAAGCTTTCTTT TRBJ1-1 TRBV6-5 - - 14
CASSLVWQVKYEQYF TGTGCCAGCAGCTTGGTATGGCAGGTTAAGTACGAGCAGTACTTC TRBJ2-7 TRBV5-6 - - 15
CAISESTGGRNEQFF TGTGCCATCAGTGAGTCAACGGGGGGGCGGAATGAGCAGTTCTTC TRBJ2-1 TRBV10-3 TRBD2 - 15
CASSVTPGQGLLDTQYF TGTGCCAGCAGCGTAACCCCGGGACAGGGGTTGCTGGATACGCAGTATTTT TRBJ2-3 TRBV9 TRBD1 - 17
CASSPGVTDTQYF TGTGCCAGCTCACCGGGAGTCACAGATACGCAGTATTTT TRBJ2-3 TRBV18 - once 13
CASSLDRRAYNSPLHF TGTGCCAGCAGCTTAGATCGCCGGGCCTATAATTCACCCCTCCACTTT TRBJ1-6 TRBV7-2 - - 16
CSVERGYRGRNTEAFF TGCAGCGTTGAGAGGGGCTACAGGGGGCGGAACACTGAAGCTTTCTTT TRBJ1-1 TRBV29-1 TRBD1 - 16
CASSSRQGALGYGYTF TGTGCCAGTAGTAGTAGACAGGGGGCCCTTGGATATGGCTACACCTTC TRBJ1-2 TRBV19 TRBD1 - 16
CASSSGTENTEAFF TGCGCCAGCAGCTCAGGGACAGAGAACACTGAAGCTTTCTTT TRBJ1-1 TRBV5-1 TRBD1 - 14
CASRGGRTPGNTIYF TGTGCCAGTCGGGGGGGGCGCACGCCCGGAAACACCATATATTTT TRBJ1-3 TRBV19 - - 15
CASRKAEGVYNEQFF TGTGCCAGCAGAAAAGCGGAAGGAGTGTACAATGAGCAGTTCTTC TRBJ2-1 TRBV2 - - 15
CASSQVDRGRSPLHF TGTGCCAGCAGCCAGGTTGACAGGGGACGATCACCCCTCCACTTT TRBJ1-6 TRBV11-1 TRBD1 - 15
CASNSDRGSPMSYTF TGCGCCAGCAACTCAGATCGAGGGAGCCCTATGAGCTACACCTTC TRBJ1-2 TRBV4-1 - once 15
CSVVGGAGTEAFF TGCAGCGTTGTCGGGGGGGCAGGCACTGAAGCTTTCTTT TRBJ1-1 TRBV29-1 - - 13
CASSPGRLAGGSGSYNEQFF TGCGCCAGCAGCCCCGGACGACTAGCGGGAGGCTCGGGGTCCTACAATGAGCAGTTCTTC TRBJ2-1 TRBV23-1 TRBD2 - 20
CASSPRGLAGSTDTQYF TGTGCCAGCTCACCACGCGGACTAGCGGGTTCCACAGATACGCAGTATTTT TRBJ2-3 TRBV18 TRBD2 - 17
CASSRQKGLASDTQYF TGTGCCAGCAGCCGACAAAAGGGACTAGCTAGCGATACGCAGTATTTT TRBJ2-3 TRBV3-1/TRBV3-2 TRBD2 - 16
CSVEPPSTDTQYF TGCAGCGTTGAACCCCCTAGCACAGATACGCAGTATTTT TRBJ2-3 TRBV29-1 - - 13